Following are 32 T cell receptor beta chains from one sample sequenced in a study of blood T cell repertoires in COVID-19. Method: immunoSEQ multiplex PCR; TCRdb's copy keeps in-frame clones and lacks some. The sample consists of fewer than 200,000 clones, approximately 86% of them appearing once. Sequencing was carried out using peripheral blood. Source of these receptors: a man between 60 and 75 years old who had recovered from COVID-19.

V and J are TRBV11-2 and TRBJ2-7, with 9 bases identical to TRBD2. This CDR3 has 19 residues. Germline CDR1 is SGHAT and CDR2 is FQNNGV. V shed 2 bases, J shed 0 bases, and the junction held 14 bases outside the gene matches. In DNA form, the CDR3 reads TGTGCCAGCAGCTTAAAAGGCTCCGGGGCGGGGGGGCCCTCCTACGAGCAGTACTTC. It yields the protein CASSLKGSGAGGPSYEQYF.

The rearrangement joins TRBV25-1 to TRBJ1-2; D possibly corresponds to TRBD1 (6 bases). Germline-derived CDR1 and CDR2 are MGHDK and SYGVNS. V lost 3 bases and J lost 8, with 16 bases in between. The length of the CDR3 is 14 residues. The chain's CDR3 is CASSDGTLSRGYTF. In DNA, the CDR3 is TGTGCCAGCAGTGATGGGACACTAAGTCGGGGCTACACCTTC.

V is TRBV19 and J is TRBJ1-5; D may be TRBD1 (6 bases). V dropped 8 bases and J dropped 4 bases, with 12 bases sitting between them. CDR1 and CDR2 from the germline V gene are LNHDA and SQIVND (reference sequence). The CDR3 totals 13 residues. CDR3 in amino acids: CASAGTQNQPQHF. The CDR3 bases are TGTGCCAGTGCTGGGACACAGAATCAGCCCCAGCATTTT.

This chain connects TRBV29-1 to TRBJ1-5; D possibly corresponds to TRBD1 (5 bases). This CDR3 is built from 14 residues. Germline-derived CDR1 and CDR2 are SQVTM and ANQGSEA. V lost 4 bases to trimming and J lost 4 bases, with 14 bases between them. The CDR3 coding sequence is TGCAGCGTTGTCTTGACAGATTCGAATCAGCCCCAGCATTTT. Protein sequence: CSVVLTDSNQPQHF.

CDR3 coding DNA: TGTGCCAGCAGCCGCGGCGGACAGGGCTCCTACGAGCAGTACTTC. Amino acid sequence: CASSRGGQGSYEQYF. This rearrangement joins TRBV7-2 to TRBJ2-7, with TRBD1 matching 8 bases. The CDR3 loop spans 15 amino acids. V lost 5 bases, J lost 0 bases, and 6 bases stayed unmatched. CDR1 and CDR2 (germline): SGHTA, FQGNSA. Combining the CDR3 with reference TRBV7-2 and TRBJ2-7 gives the whole variable domain GAGVSQSPSNKVTEKGKDVELRCDPISGHTALYWYRQSLGQGLEFLIYFQGNSAPDKSGLPSDRFSAERTGGSVSTLTIQRTQQEDSAVYLCASSRGGQGSYEQYFGPGTRLTVT.

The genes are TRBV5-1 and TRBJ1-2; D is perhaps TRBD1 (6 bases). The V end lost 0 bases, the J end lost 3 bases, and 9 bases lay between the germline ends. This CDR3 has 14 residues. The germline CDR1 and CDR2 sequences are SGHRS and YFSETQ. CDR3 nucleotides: TGCGCCAGCAGCTTGGTGGGGGCTGACTATGGCTACACCTTC. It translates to CASSLVGADYGYTF.

The CDR3 nucleotides are TGTGCCAGCAGCGGACCCACGACAGGGGACTACGAGCAGTACTTC. Translation gives CASSGPTTGDYEQYF. J is TRBJ2-7 and V is TRBV7-9; 8 bases match TRBD1. The CDR3 is 15 amino acids. J lost 3 bases, V lost 5 bases, and 9 bases had no gene match. The germline V gene encodes CDR1 SEHNR and CDR2 FQNEAQ (reference sequence).

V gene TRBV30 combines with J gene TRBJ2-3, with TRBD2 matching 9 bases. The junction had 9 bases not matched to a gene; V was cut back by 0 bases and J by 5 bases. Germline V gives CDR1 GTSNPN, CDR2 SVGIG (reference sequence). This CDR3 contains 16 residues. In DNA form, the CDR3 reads TGTGCCTGGAGTGTCAACAGCGGGGGGTTTGGAGATACGCAGTATTTT. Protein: CAWSVNSGGFGDTQYF.

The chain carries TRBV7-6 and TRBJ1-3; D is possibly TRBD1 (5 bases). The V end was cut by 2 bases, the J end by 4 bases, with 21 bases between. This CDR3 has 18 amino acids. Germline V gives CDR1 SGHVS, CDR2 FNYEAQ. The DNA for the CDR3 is TGTGCCAGCAGCTTAAGGGCAGGGCGAAGTTCGGAAGGAAACACCATATATTTT. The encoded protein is CASSLRAGRSSEGNTIYF.

CDR3 loop: CASSHGGDTEAFF. In DNA form, the CDR3 reads TGTGCCAGCAGCCACGGCGGGGACACTGAAGCTTTCTTT. This chain joins TRBV14 and TRBJ1-1, with no clear D. CDR3 size: 13 residues. Between the trimmed V and J ends, which lost 3 bases and 3 bases, there was a span of 8 bases. CDR1 is SGHDN and CDR2 is FVKESK in the germline V gene.

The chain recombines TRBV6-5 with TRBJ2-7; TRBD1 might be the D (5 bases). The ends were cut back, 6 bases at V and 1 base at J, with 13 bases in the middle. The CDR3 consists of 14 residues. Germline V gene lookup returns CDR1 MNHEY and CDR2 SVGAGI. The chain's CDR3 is CASRTATASYEQYF. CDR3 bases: TGTGCCAGCAGGACAGCGACAGCTTCCTACGAGCAGTACTTC.

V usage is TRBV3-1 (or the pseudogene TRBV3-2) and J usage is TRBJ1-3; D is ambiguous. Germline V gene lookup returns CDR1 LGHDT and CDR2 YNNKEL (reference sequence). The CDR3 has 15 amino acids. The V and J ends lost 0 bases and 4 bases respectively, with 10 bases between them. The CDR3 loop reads CASSQDTVSGNTIYF. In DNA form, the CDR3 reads TGTGCCAGCAGCCAAGATACAGTGTCCGGAAACACCATATATTTT.

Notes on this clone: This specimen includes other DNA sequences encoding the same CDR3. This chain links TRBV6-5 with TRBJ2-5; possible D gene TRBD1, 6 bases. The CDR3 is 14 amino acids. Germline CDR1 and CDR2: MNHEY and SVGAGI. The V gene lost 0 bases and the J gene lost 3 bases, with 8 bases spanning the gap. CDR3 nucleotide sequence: TGTGCCAGCAGTTACTCGACAGGCGAAGAGACCCAGTACTTC. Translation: CASSYSTGEETQYF.

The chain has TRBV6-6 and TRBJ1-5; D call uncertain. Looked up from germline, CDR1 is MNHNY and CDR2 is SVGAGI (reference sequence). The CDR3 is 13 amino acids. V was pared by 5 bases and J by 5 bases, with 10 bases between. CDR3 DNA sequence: TGTGCCAGCAGTGCCGGAGGGTATCAGCCCCAGCATTTT. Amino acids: CASSAGGYQPQHF.

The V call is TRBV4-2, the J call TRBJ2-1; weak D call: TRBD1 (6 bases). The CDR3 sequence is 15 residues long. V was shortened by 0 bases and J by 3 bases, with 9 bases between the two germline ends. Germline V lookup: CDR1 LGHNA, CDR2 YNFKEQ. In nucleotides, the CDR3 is TGTGCCAGCAGCCAAGAAACAGGGAACTACAATGAGCAGTTCTTC. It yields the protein CASSQETGNYNEQFF.

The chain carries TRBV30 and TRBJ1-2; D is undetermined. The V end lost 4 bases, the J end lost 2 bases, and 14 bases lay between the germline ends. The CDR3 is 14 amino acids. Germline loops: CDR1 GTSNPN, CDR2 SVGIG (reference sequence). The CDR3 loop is CAWTPEALNYGYTF. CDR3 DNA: TGTGCCTGGACGCCCGAGGCCTTAAACTATGGCTACACCTTC.

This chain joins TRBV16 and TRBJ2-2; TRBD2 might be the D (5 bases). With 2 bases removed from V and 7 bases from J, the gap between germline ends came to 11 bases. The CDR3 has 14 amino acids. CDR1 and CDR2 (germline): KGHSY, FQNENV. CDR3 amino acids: CASSQVWGVGELFF. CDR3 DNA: TGTGCCAGCAGCCAAGTATGGGGAGTCGGGGAGCTGTTTTTT.

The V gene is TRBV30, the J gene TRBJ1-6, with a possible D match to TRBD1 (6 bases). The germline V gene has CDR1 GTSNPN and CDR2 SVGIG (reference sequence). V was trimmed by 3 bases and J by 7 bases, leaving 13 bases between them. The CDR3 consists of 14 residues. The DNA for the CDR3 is TGTGCCTGGAGGAAAGGGGGAAGGAATTCACCCCTCCACTTT. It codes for CAWRKGGRNSPLHF.

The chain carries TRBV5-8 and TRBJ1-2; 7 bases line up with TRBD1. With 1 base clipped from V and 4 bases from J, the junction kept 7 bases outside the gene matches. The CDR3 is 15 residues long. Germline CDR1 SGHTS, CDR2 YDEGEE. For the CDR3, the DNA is TGTGCCAGCAGCTTGAATTACAGGGGCGCCTATGGCTACACCTTC. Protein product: CASSLNYRGAYGYTF.

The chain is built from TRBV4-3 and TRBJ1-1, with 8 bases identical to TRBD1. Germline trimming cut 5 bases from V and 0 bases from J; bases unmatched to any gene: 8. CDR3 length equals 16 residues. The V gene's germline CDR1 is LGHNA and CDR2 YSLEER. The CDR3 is CASSEDDRGMNTEAFF. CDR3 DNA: TGCGCCAGCAGCGAGGATGACAGGGGTATGAACACTGAAGCTTTCTTT.

CDR3 in amino acids: CASSLESLYGGQYF. The DNA of the CDR3 is TGTGCCAGCAGCTTAGAGTCGCTGTACGGAGGGCAGTACTTC. The genes are TRBV11-1 and TRBJ2-7; weak D call: TRBD2 (5 bases). Germline CDR1 is SGHAT and CDR2 is FQDESV (reference sequence). V gave up 1 base and J gave up 9 bases, with 16 bases separating them. This CDR3 comprises 14 residues. Variable domain in full (rest from reference TRBV11-1 and TRBJ2-7): EAEVAQSPRYKITEKSQAVAFWCDPISGHATLYWYRQILGQGPELLVQFQDESVVDDSQLPKDRFSAERLKGVDSTLKIQPAELGDSAMYLCASSLESLYGGQYFGPGTRLTVT.

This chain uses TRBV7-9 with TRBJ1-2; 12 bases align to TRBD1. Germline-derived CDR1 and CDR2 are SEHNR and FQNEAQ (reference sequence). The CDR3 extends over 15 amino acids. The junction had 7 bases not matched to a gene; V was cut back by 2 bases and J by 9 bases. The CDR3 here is CASSLTGTGGRSYTF. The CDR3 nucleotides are TGTGCCAGCAGCTTAACCGGGACAGGGGGCCGGAGCTACACCTTC.

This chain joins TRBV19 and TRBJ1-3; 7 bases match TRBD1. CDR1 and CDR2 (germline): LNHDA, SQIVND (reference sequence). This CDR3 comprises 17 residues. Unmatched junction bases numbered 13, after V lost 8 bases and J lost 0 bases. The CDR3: CASRSRQGEFSGNTIYF. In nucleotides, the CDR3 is TGTGCCAGTCGATCGAGGCAGGGGGAGTTCTCTGGAAACACCATATATTTT. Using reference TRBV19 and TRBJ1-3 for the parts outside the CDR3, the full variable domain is DGGITQSPKYLFRKEGQNVTLSCEQNLNHDAMYWYRQDPGQGLRLIYYSQIVNDFQKGDIAEGYSVSREKKESFPLTVTSAQKNPTAFYLCASRSRQGEFSGNTIYFGEGSWLTVV.

CDR3 coding DNA: TGCGCCAGCAGCTTGGAGGACACCCGCACAGATACGCAGTATTTT. The encoded protein is CASSLEDTRTDTQYF. J is TRBJ2-3 and V is TRBV5-1, with D tentatively TRBD1 (5 bases). Per the germline V gene, CDR1 is SGHRS and CDR2 is YFSETQ. Trimming took 0 bases from V and 1 from J, leaving 9 bases between them. The CDR3 runs 15 residues.

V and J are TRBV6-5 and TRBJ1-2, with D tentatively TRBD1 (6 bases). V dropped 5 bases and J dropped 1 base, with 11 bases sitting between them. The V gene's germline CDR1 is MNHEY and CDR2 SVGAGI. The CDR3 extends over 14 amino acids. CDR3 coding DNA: TGTGCCAGCAGTCGGGACACCTTTAACTATGGCTACACCTTC. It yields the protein CASSRDTFNYGYTF.

Here the CDR3 reads CASSVGDYGYTF. CDR3 bases: TGTGCCAGCAGTGTAGGGGACTATGGCTACACCTTC. This chain connects TRBV6-4 to TRBJ1-2, with a possible D match to TRBD1 (5 bases). Trimming stripped 4 bases from V and 3 bases from J, with 6 bases between. The CDR3 is 12 residues long. Germline loops: CDR1 MRHNA, CDR2 SNTAGT.

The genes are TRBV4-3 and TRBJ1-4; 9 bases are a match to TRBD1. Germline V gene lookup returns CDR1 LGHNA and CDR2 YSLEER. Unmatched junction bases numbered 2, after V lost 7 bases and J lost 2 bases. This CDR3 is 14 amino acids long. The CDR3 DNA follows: TGCGCCAGCACGGACAGGGGCACTAATGAAAAACTGTTTTTT. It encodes CASTDRGTNEKLFF.

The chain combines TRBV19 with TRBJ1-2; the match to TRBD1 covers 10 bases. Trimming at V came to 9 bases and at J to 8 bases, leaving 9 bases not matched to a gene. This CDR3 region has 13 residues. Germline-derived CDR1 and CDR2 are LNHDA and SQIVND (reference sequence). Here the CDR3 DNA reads TGTGCCAGCCGGACAGGGGGGAGGAGAGGCTACACCTTC. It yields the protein CASRTGGRRGYTF.

The CDR3 sequence: CASSPPADTQYF. The DNA of the CDR3 is TGTGCCAGCTCACCTCCTGCGGATACGCAGTATTTT. The chain employs TRBV18 and TRBJ2-3; D gene ambiguous. Per germline, CDR1 KGHSH and CDR2 LQKENI. V shed 3 bases and J shed 6 bases, with 7 bases lying between them. The CDR3 length is 12 residues. The full variable domain, in which reference TRBV18 and TRBJ2-3 provide the parts outside the CDR3, is NAGVMQNPRHLVRRRGQEARLRCSPMKGHSHVYWYRQLPEEGLKFMVYLQKENIIDESGMPKERFSAEFPKEGPSILRIQQVVRGDSAAYFCASSPPADTQYFGPGTRLTVL.

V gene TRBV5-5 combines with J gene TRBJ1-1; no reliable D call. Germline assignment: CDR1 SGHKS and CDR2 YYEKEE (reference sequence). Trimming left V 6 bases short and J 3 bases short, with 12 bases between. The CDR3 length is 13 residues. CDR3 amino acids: CASNQGLHTEAFF. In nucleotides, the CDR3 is TGTGCCAGCAATCAAGGACTGCACACTGAAGCTTTCTTT.

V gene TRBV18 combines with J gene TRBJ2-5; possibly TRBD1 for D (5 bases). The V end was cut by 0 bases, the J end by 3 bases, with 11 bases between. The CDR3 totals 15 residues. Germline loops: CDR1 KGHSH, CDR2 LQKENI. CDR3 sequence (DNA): TGTGCCAGCTCACCACCGACTGCAGGGAAAGAGACCCAGTACTTC. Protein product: CASSPPTAGKETQYF.

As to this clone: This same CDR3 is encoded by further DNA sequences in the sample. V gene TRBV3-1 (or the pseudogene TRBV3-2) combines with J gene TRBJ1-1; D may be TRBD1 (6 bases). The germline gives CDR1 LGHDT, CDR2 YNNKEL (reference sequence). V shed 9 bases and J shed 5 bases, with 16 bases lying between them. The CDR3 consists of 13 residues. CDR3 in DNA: TGTGCCAGTTCGCAACAGGGAGGGACTGAAGCTTTCTTT. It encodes CASSQQGGTEAFF.